The entry that follows covers one TCR beta chain sequence. The data originate from a study of control samples from healthy donors and cancer patients. Looked up from germline, CDR1 is LNHNV and CDR2 is YYDKDF (reference sequence). This CDR3 is built from 17 residues. V was clipped by 4 bases and J by 1 base, with 19 bases between them. Profiling relied on immunoSEQ multiplex PCR, and the TCRdb table lists in-frame clones only, not all of them. The data show some 120,000 clones, less than 90% seen once. V usage is TRBV15 and J usage is TRBJ1-1; D ambiguous. The sequence was collected from a man between 18 and 35 years old in good health. Material: blood. DNA for the CDR3: TGTGCCACCAGCAAGTTGTCCGGGATCCAGCCGAACACTGAAGCTTTCTTT. Encoded protein: CATSKLSGIQPNTEAFF.